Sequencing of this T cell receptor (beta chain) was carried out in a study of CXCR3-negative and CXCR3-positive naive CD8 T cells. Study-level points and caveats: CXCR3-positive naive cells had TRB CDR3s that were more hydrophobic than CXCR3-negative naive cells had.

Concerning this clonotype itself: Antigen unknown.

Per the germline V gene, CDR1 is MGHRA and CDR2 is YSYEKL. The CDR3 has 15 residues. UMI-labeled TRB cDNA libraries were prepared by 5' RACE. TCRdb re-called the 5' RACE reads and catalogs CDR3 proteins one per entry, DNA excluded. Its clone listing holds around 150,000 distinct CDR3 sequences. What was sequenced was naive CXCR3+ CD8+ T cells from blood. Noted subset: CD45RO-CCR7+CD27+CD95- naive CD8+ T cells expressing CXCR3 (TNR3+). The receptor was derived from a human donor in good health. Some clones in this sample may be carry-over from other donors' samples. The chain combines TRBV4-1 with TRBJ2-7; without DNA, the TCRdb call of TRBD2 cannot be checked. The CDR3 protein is CASSQDPGVMYEQYF.